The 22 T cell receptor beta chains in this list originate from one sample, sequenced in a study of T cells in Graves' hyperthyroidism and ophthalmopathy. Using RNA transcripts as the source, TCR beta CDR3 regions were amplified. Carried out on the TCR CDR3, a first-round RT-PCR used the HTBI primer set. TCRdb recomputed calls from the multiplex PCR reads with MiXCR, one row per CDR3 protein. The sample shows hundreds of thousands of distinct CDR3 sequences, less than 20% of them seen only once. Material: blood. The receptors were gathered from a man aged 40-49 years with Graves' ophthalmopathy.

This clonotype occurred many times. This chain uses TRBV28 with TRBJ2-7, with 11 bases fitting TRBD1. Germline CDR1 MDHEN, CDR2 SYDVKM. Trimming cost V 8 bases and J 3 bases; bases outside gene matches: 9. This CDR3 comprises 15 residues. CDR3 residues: CASVPSGQGDYEQYF. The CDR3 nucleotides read TGTGCCAGCGTTCCCTCGGGACAGGGGGACTACGAGCAGTACTTC.

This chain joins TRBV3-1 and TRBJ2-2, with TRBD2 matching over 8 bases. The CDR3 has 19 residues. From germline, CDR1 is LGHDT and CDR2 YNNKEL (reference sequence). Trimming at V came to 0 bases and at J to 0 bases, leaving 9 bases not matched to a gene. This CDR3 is CASSQDTGGVFANTGELFF. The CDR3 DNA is TGTGCCAGCAGCCAAGATACCGGGGGGGTATTCGCGAACACCGGGGAGCTGTTTTTT.

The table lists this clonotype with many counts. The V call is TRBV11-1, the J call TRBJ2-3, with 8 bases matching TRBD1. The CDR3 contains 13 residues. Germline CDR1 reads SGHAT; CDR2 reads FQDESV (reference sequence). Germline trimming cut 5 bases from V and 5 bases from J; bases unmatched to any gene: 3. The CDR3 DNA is TGTGCCAGCAGCACCGACAGGGGAGATACGCAGTATTTT. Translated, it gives CASSTDRGDTQYF.

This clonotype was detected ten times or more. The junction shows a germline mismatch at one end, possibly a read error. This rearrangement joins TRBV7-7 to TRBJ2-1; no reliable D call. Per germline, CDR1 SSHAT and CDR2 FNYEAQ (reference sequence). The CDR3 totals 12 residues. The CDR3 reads CASSADFNEQFF. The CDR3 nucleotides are TGTGCTAGCAGCGCCGACTTCAATGAGCAGTTCTTC.

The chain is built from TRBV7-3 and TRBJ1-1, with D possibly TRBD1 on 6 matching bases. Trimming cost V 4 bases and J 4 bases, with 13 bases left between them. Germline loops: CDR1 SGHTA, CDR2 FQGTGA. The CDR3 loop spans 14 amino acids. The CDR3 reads CASSSQGGGTEAFF. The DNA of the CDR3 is TGTGCCAGCAGCTCACAGGGAGGTGGCACTGAAGCTTTCTTT.

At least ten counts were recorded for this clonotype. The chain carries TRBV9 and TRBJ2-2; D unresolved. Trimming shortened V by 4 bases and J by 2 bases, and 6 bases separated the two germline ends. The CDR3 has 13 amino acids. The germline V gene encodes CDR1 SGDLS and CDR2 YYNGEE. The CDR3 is CASSPENTGELFF. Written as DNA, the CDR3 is TGTGCCAGCAGCCCTGAAAACACCGGGGAGCTGTTTTTT.

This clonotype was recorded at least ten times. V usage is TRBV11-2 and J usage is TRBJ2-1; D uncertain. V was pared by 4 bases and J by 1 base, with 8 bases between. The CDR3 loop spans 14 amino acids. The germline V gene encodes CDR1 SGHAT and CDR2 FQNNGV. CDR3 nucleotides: TGTGCCAGCAGCTCCAAGCGTTCCTACAATGAGCAGTTCTTC. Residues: CASSSKRSYNEQFF. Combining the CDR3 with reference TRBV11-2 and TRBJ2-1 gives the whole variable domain EAGVAQSPRYKIIEKRQSVAFWCNPISGHATLYWYQQILGQGPKLLIQFQNNGVVDDSQLPKDRFSAERLKGVDSTLKIQPAKLEDSAVYLCASSSKRSYNEQFFGPGTRLTVL.

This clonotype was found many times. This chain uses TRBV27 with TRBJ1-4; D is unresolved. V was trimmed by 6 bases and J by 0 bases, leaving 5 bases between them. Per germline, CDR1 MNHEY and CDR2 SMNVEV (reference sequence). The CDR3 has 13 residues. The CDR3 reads CASRDATNEKLFF. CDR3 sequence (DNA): TGTGCCAGCAGGGATGCAACTAATGAAAAACTGTTTTTT.

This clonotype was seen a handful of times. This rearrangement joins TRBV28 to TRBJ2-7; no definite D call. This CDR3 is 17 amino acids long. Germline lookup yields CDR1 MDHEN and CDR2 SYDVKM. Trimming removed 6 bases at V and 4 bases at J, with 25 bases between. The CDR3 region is CASRTPAPVLAPYEQYF. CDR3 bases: TGTGCCAGCAGGACCCCCGCTCCGGTCCTCGCCCCTTACGAGCAGTACTTC.

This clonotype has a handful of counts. CDR3 nucleotide sequence: TGTGCCAGCAGTTCCCCCCCCGGGTTCAGACATTCACCCCTCCACTTT. As protein: CASSSPPGFRHSPLHF. The chain has TRBV27 and TRBJ1-6, with no clear D. Trimming left V 4 bases short and J 8 bases short, with 18 bases between. Germline assignment: CDR1 MNHEY and CDR2 SMNVEV (reference sequence). CDR3 size: 16 residues.

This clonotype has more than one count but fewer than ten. CDR3 sequence: CASSLIPTGGNTEAFF. Written as DNA, the CDR3 is TGCGCCAGCAGCTTGATTCCGACAGGGGGCAACACTGAAGCTTTCTTT. The chain recombines TRBV5-1 with TRBJ1-1; TRBD1 matches 10 bases. CDR1 and CDR2 (germline): SGHRS, YFSETQ. V was clipped by 1 base and J by 2 bases; unmatched bases: 5. The CDR3 length is 16 residues.

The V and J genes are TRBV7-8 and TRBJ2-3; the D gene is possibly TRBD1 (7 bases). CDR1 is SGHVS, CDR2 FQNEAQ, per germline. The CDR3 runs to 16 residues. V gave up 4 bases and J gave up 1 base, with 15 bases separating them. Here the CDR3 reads CASSYGGTARTDTQYF. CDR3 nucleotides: TGTGCCAGCAGCTATGGGGGGACAGCACGCACAGATACGCAGTATTTT.

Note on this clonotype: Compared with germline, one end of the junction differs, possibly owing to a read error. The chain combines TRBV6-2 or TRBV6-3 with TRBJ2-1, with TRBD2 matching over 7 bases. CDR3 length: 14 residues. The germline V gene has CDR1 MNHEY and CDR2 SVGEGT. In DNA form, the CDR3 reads TGTGCCAGCAGTTATTCGGGAGGCCGATCTGAGCAGTGCTTC. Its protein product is CASSYSGGRSEQCF.

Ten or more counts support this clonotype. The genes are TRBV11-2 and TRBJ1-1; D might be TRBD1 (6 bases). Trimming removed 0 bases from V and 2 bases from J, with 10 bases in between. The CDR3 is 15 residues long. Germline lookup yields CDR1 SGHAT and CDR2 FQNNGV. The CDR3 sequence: CASSLEWGPNTEAFF. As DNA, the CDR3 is TGTGCCAGCAGCTTAGAGTGGGGGCCCAACACTGAAGCTTTCTTT.

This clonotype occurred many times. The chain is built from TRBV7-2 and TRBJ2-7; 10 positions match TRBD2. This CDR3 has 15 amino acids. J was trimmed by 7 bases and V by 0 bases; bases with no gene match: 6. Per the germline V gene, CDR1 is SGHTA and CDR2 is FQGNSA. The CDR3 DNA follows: TGTGCCAGCAGCTTAGCCGCTAGCGGGAGTCGGGAGCAGTACTTC. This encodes CASSLAASGSREQYF.

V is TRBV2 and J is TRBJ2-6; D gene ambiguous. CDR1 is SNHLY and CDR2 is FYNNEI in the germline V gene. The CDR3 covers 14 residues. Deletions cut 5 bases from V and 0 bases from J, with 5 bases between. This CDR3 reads CASSRNSGANVLTF. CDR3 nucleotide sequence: TGTGCCAGCAGTAGAAACTCTGGGGCCAACGTCCTGACTTTC.

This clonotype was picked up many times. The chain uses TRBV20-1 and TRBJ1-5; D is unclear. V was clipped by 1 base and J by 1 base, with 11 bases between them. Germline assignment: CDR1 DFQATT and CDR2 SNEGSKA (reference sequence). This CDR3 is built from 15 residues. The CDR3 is CSARAGVGSNQPQHF. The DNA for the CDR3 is TGCAGTGCTAGAGCGGGAGTGGGGAGCAATCAGCCCCAGCATTTT.

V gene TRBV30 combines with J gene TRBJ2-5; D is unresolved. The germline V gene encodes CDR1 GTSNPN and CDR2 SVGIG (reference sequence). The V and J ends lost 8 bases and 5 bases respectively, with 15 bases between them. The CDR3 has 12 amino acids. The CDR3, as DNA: TGTGCCAGTAGTTTACATGGGGAGACCCAGTACTTC. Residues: CASSLHGETQYF. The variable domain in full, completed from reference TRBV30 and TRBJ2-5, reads SQTIHQWPATLVQPVGSPLSLECTVEGTSNPNLYWYRQAAGRGLQLLFYSVGIGQISSEVPQNLSASRPQDRQFILSSKKLLLSDSGFYLCASSLHGETQYFGPGTRLLVL.

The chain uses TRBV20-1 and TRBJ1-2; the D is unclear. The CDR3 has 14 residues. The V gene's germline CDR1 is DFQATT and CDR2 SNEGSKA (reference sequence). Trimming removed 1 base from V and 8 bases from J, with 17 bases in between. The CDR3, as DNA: TGCAGTGCTAGAGGCGGGGATCAACAAGGGGGCTACACCTTC. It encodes CSARGGDQQGGYTF.

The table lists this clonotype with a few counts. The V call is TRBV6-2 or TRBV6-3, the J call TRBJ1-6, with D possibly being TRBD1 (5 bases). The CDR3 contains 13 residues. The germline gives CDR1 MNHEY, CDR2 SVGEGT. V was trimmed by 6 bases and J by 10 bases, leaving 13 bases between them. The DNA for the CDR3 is TGTGCCAGCAGCAACGGACATGGATCACCCCTCCACTTT. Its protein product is CASSNGHGSPLHF.

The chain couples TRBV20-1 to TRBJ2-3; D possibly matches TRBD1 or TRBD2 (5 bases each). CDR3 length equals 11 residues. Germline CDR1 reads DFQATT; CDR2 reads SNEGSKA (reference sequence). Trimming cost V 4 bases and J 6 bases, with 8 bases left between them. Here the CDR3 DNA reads TGCAGTGCTATCAGGGAGGATACGCAGTATTTT. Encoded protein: CSAIREDTQYF.

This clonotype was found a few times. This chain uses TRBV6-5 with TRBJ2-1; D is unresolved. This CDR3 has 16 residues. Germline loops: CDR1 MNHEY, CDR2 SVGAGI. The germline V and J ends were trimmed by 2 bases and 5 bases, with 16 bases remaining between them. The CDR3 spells CASSYRVVAGHNEQFF. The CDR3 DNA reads TGTGCCAGCAGTTACCGCGTGGTAGCCGGGCACAATGAGCAGTTCTTC.